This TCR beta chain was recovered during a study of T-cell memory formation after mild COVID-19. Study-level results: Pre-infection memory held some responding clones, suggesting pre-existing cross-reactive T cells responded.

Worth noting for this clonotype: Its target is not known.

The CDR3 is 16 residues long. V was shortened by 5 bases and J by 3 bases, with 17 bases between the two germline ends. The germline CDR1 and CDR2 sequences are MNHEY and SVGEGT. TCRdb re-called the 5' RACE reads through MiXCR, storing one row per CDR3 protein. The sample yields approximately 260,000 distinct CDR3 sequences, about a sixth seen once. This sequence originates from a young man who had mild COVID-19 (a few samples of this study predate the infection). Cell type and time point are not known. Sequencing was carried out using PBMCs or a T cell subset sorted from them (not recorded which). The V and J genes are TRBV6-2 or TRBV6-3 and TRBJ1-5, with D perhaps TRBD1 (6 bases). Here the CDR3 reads CASSLRQVSLNQPQHF. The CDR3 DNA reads TGTGCCAGCAGTCTACGACAGGTATCACTCAATCAGCCCCAGCATTTT.